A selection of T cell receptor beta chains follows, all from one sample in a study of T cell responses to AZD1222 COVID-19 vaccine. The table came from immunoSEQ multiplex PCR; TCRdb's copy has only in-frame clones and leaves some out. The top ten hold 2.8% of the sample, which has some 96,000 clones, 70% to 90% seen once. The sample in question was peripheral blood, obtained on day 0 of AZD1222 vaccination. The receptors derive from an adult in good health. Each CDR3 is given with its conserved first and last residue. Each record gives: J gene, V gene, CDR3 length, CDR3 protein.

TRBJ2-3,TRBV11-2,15,CASSREALLTDTQYF
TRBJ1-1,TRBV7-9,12,CASSPSTVEAFF
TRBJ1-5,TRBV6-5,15,CASTLMDRGSGPQHF
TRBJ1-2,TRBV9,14,CASSVSGNTYGYTF
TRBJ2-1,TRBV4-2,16,CASSQGSSPTSNEQFF
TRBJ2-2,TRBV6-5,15,CASSRTGIGTGELFF
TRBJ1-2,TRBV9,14,CASSVRASPRGYTF
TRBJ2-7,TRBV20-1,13,CSASRDASYEQYF
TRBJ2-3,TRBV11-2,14,CASSSSTPGDTQYF
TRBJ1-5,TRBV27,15,CASRSLERSNQPQHF
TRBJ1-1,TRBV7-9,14,CASSLEGGGGEAFF
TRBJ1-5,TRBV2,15,CASSEGGPSNQPQHF
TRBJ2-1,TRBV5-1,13,CASSLGTYNEQFF
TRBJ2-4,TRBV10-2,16,CASSEVGLRAKNIQYF
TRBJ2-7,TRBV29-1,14,CSVERGTGSGEQYF
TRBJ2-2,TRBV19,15,CASSRDTLNTGELFF
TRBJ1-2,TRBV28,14,CASSPFRAARAYTF
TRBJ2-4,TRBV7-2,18,CASSLGVLRGSRGHIQYF
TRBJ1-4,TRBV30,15,CAWSVRTPGREKLFF
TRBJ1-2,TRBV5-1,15,CASSLSPGQGQRYTF
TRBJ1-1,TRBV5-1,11,CASREHTEAFF
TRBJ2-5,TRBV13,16,CASSLGRGRGDGTQYF
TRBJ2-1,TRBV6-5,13,CASSYDRYNEQFF
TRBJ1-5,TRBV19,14,CASSIQAGNQPQHF
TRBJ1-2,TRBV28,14,CASSGPGRAFGYTF
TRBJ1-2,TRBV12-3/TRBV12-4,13,CASSHWPGDGYTF
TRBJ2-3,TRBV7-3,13,CASSTGLSDTQYF
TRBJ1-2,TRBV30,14,CAWLPGLLLDGYTF
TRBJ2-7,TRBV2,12,CASSLTSYEQYF
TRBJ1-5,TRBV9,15,CASSVDGIGNQPQHF
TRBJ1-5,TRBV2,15,CASREQGISNQPQHF
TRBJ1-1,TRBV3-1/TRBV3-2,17,CASSHGDLGQENTEAFF
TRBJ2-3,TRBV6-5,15,CASSRQATSTDTQYF
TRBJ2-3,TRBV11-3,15,CASSPGLAGGTTQYF
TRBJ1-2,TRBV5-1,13,CASSPTGSSGYTF
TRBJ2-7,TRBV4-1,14,CASSQGPGGTEQYF
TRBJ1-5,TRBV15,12,CATRTLDQPQHF
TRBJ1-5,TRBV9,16,CASSAGGDSRNQPQHF
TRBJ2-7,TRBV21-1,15,CASSYNPQGPYEQYF
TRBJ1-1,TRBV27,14,CASRGQGRVTEAFF
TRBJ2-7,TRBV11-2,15,CASSSPASPTYEQYF
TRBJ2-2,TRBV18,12,CASSHRGRELFF
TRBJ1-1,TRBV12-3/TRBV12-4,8,CASGEAFF
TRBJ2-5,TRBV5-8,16,CASSLRRGGTQETQYF
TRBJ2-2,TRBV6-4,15,CASSDYHSETGELFF
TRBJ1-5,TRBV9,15,CASSVDGGHNQPQHF
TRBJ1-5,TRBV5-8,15,CASSLEAGNNQPQHF
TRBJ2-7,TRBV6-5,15,CASKSSEGSTYEQYF
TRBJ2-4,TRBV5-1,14,CASSASPFGDIQYF
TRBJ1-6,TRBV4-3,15,CASSLQGLGNSPLHF
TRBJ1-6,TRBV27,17,CASSREGAVPYNSPLHF
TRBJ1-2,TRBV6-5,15,CASSQRSGPTLDYTF
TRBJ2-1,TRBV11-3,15,CASSLITVTYNEQFF
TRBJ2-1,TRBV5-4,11,CASSLSDEQFF
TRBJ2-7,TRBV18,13,CASSPNSSYEQYF